Presented here are 26 T cell receptor beta chains from one specimen sequenced in a study of T-cell reconstitution after alpha-beta-depleted transplantation in children. The authors prepared the TCRbeta library with unique molecular identifiers. Each CDR3 protein gets one entry after TCRdb re-called the PCR reads with MiXCR. The data contain some 530,000 distinct CDR3 sequences, under 15% of them seen just once; the ten biggest clones take up approximately 5.4%. Specimen: PBMCs from the stem cell graft donor, collected from the stem cell graft. The source of these receptors is a human donor who donated a stem cell graft to a child with combined immunodeficiency.

The chain has TRBV10-2 and TRBJ1-2; no definite D call. V was trimmed by 5 bases and J by 4 bases, leaving 11 bases between them. Germline V gene data show CDR1 as WSHSY and CDR2 as SAAADI. The CDR3 length is 13 residues. The CDR3 loop reads CASSSDGSYGYTF. As DNA, the CDR3 is TGCGCCAGCAGTTCGGACGGATCCTATGGCTACACCTTC.

This clonotype has only a few counts. The chain uses TRBV12-3 or TRBV12-4 and TRBJ1-5; TRBD1 matches 7 bases. V was clipped by 5 bases and J by 9 bases; unmatched bases: 13. The CDR3 loop spans 15 amino acids. CDR3 amino acids: CASSVWTGRVGPQHF. In nucleotides, the CDR3 is TGTGCCAGCAGTGTATGGACAGGCCGGGTTGGGCCCCAGCATTTT.

This clonotype was seen repeatedly, ten times or more. The J gene is TRBJ2-7, the V gene TRBV7-3, with D unresolved. V lost 1 base and J 0 bases, leaving 10 bases between the germline ends. CDR1 is SGHTA, CDR2 FQGTGA, per germline. The CDR3 extends over 15 amino acids. Written as DNA, the CDR3 is TGTGCCAGCAGCTTAAGGCCAGCAAACTCCTACGAGCAGTACTTC. Its protein product is CASSLRPANSYEQYF.

This clonotype occurred many times. V is TRBV5-1 and J is TRBJ2-1; maybe TRBD1 (6 bases). The CDR3 covers 17 residues. Trimming left V 0 bases short and J 3 bases short, with 16 bases between. Germline V gene sequence: CDR1 SGHRS, CDR2 YFSETQ. The CDR3 DNA reads as TGCGCCAGCAGCTTGGCCATTCTGGACAGAGACTACAATGAGCAGTTCTTC. It encodes CASSLAILDRDYNEQFF. Looking up the rest from reference TRBV5-1 and TRBJ2-1 gives the full variable domain: KAGVTQTPRYLIKTRGQQVTLSCSPISGHRSVSWYQQTPGQGLQFLFEYFSETQRNKGNFPGRFSGRQFSNSRSEMNVSTLELGDSALYLCASSLAILDRDYNEQFFGPGTRLTVL.

This clonotype was observed a few times. The chain links TRBV3-1 to TRBJ2-6, with TRBD1 identical over 10 bases. Germline CDR1 reads LGHDT; CDR2 reads YNNKEL (reference sequence). The CDR3 length is 15 residues. J gave up 6 bases and V 4 bases, and 3 bases lay outside the gene matches. CDR3 in DNA: TGTGCCAGCAGCCTAGGGACAGGGGAGGCCAACGTCCTGACTTTC. Its protein is CASSLGTGEANVLTF.

Ten or more counts support this clonotype. CDR3 nucleotides: TGCGCCAGCAGCCAAGGGACTCACTCCTACAATGAGCAGTTCTTC. This codes for CASSQGTHSYNEQFF. The genes are TRBV4-3 and TRBJ2-1; TRBD2 might be the D (5 bases). The CDR3 totals 15 residues. Deletions cut 1 base from V and 0 bases from J, with 7 bases between. Germline CDR1 LGHNA, CDR2 YSLEER.

CDR3 in amino acids: CASSQDSSGTLSYF. CDR3 DNA sequence: TGCGCCAGCAGCCAAGATTCATCCGGGACACTATCGTATTTT. V is TRBV4-3 and J is TRBJ2-3; the D gene is possibly TRBD1 (6 bases). Germline V CDR1 and CDR2: LGHNA, YSLEER. The V end lost 0 bases, the J end lost 14 bases, and 18 bases lay between the germline ends. There are 14 residues in the CDR3.

J is TRBJ2-7 and V is TRBV11-2, with D unresolved. V gave up 5 bases and J gave up 2 bases, with 13 bases separating them. This CDR3 spans 14 amino acids. The germline gives CDR1 SGHAT, CDR2 FQNNGV. CDR3 loop: CASSPPAGPYEQYF. The DNA for the CDR3 is TGTGCCAGCAGCCCGCCGGCCGGCCCCTACGAGCAGTACTTC.

This clonotype came up many times. V is TRBV5-1 and J is TRBJ2-2, with 13 bases aligning to TRBD2. The CDR3 has 20 residues. Looked up from germline, CDR1 is SGHRS and CDR2 is YFSETQ. V shed 7 bases, J shed 0 bases, and the junction held 15 bases outside the gene matches. The CDR3 loop reads CASRRQPRGLAGSNTGELFF. The CDR3 nucleotides are TGCGCCAGCCGACGCCAACCGAGGGGACTAGCGGGATCGAACACCGGGGAGCTGTTTTTT.

J is TRBJ2-7 and V is TRBV4-3; D not certain. The CDR3 consists of 14 residues. Germline V gives CDR1 LGHNA, CDR2 YSLEER. V dropped 1 base and J dropped 2 bases, with 9 bases sitting between them. In DNA form, the CDR3 reads TGCGCCAGCAGCCAAGTGCCAGGACCCTACGAGCAGTACTTC. Translating it yields CASSQVPGPYEQYF.

This clonotype was seen repeatedly, ten times or more. This chain connects TRBV5-1 to TRBJ2-2; no definite D call. The CDR3 is 14 residues long. Per germline, CDR1 SGHRS and CDR2 YFSETQ. With 2 bases removed from V and 6 bases from J, the gap between germline ends came to 11 bases. CDR3 amino acids: CASSFGRSSGELFF. CDR3 in DNA: TGCGCCAGCAGCTTTGGGCGATCCTCCGGGGAGCTGTTTTTT.

This clonotype showed up just a few times. In DNA, the CDR3 is TGTGCCAGCAGCTTAGGGGTACCAGCGGGGAACACAGATACGCAGTATTTT. The encoded protein is CASSLGVPAGNTDTQYF. V and J are TRBV7-2 and TRBJ2-3; 7 positions match TRBD2. CDR3 size: 17 residues. CDR1 is SGHTA, CDR2 FQGNSA, per germline. After removal of 1 base from V and 2 bases from J, the junction contained 9 bases not matched to a gene.

This chain connects TRBV6-1 to TRBJ2-1; a weak D match, TRBD1 (5 bases). This CDR3 has 14 residues. Germline CDR1 and CDR2: MNHNS and SASEGT. V dropped 4 bases and J dropped 7 bases, with 14 bases sitting between them. The DNA of the CDR3 is TGTGCCAGCAGTGTCGGCGACAGTAGGAATGAGCAGTTCTTC. This gives the protein CASSVGDSRNEQFF.

This clonotype has only a few counts. The chain uses TRBV4-3 and TRBJ1-1, with D uncertain. CDR3 length: 15 amino acids. Germline CDR1 LGHNA, CDR2 YSLEER. With 1 base removed from V and 1 base from J, the gap between germline ends came to 10 bases. CDR3 sequence reads: CASSQVGQKNTEAFF. The DNA of the CDR3 is TGCGCCAGCAGCCAAGTCGGGCAGAAGAACACTGAAGCTTTCTTT.

This clonotype was found many times. V usage is TRBV6-1 and J usage is TRBJ2-7; 7 nucleotides match TRBD1. Trimming removed 7 bases from V and 0 bases from J; junction bases left unmatched: 6. The CDR3 spans 14 residues. Germline CDR1 reads MNHNS; CDR2 reads SASEGT. The CDR3: CASNRQGPSYEQYF. In DNA, the CDR3 is TGTGCCAGCAATCGACAGGGTCCCTCCTACGAGCAGTACTTC.

This chain links TRBV6-2 or TRBV6-3 with TRBJ2-4, with TRBD2 matching over 14 bases. Germline CDR1 MNHEY, CDR2 SVGEGT. The ends lost 6 bases at V and 0 bases at J; junction bases unmatched: 7. This CDR3 has 18 amino acids. CDR3 DNA: TGTGCCAGCAGGGAAAGGACTAGCGGGAGGCTAGCCAAAAACATTCAGTACTTC. Amino acids: CASRERTSGRLAKNIQYF.

The chain recombines TRBV4-3 with TRBJ2-1, with a weak D call TRBD1 (5 bases). CDR1 and CDR2 (germline): LGHNA, YSLEER. The CDR3 contains 15 residues. Trimming stripped 7 bases from V and 3 bases from J, with 16 bases between. The CDR3 is CASNPAWGSYNEQFF. In DNA, the CDR3 is TGCGCCAGCAACCCGGCGTGGGGCAGCTACAATGAGCAGTTCTTC.

The DNA of the CDR3 is TGTGCCAGCAGTTACCAGTATCGGACACCGAACACCGGGGAGCTGTTTTTT. This codes for CASSYQYRTPNTGELFF. V gene TRBV6-2 or TRBV6-3 combines with J gene TRBJ2-2; D may be TRBD1 (5 bases). The CDR3 has 17 amino acids. V was pared by 2 bases and J by 0 bases, with 13 bases between. Germline V gives CDR1 MNHEY, CDR2 SVGEGT.

This clonotype has ten or more counts. The chain carries TRBV28 and TRBJ2-1; 8 nucleotides line up with TRBD1. The CDR3 runs 15 residues. CDR1 and CDR2 (germline): MDHEN, SYDVKM. Trimming removed 6 bases from V and 3 bases from J; junction bases left unmatched: 7. For the CDR3, the DNA is TGTGCCAGCAGCTATGGACAGGGTCTCTACAATGAGCAGTTCTTC. As protein: CASSYGQGLYNEQFF.

This clonotype was seen a few times. CDR3 loop: CASSFRQGFFGNQPQHF. CDR3 sequence (DNA): TGTGCCAGCAGTTTTAGACAGGGGTTTTTCGGCAATCAGCCCCAGCATTTT. The rearrangement uses TRBV12-3 or TRBV12-4 and TRBJ1-5; 8 bases match TRBD1. The J segment lost 2 bases and the V segment lost 3 bases, leaving 9 bases of the junction unmatched. This CDR3 is built from 17 residues.

This clonotype was detected only a few times. The CDR3 nucleotides read TGTGCCAGCAGCCCCGACCAGGGGGGGAGTCAGCCCCAGCATTTT. Translating it yields CASSPDQGGSQPQHF. The chain joins TRBV6-2 or TRBV6-3 to TRBJ1-5; 7 positions agree with TRBD1. The germline V gene encodes CDR1 MNHEY and CDR2 SVGEGT. The CDR3 has 15 amino acids. The V and J ends lost 6 bases and 6 bases, in that order; junction bases with no gene match: 11.

The sample holds many counts of this clonotype. V and J are TRBV10-3 and TRBJ2-4; TRBD2 is a possible D gene (6 bases). Germline lookup yields CDR1 ENHRY and CDR2 SYGVKD. V was pared by 2 bases and J by 7 bases, with 15 bases between. The CDR3 has 15 amino acids. This CDR3 reads CAISEGLYLSNIQYF. In DNA form, the CDR3 reads TGTGCCATCAGTGAGGGACTATACTTATCGAACATTCAGTACTTC.

In this sample, this clonotype turned up many times. The chain joins TRBV14 to TRBJ2-1, with D possibly TRBD2 on 5 matching bases. The V end lost 0 bases, the J end lost 2 bases, and 14 bases lay between the germline ends. The CDR3 runs to 17 residues. Per the germline V gene, CDR1 is SGHDN and CDR2 is FVKESK. In DNA form, the CDR3 reads TGTGCCAGCAGCCAAGATCGTACGGGGTGGGCCTACAATGAGCAGTTCTTC. Amino acids: CASSQDRTGWAYNEQFF. The full variable domain, rest sourced from reference TRBV14 and TRBJ2-1, is EAGVTQFPSHSVIEKGQTVTLRCDPISGHDNLYWYRRVMGKEIKFLLHFVKESKQDESGMPNNRFLAERTGGTYSTLKVQPAELEDSGVYFCASSQDRTGWAYNEQFFGPGTRLTVL.

The V call is TRBV13, the J call TRBJ2-4; D may match TRBD1 or TRBD2 (6 bases each). The CDR3 contains 14 residues. The germline V and J ends were trimmed by 7 bases and 8 bases, with 18 bases remaining between them. Germline-derived CDR1 and CDR2 are PRHDT and FYEKMQ (reference sequence). DNA for the CDR3: TGTGCCAGCACTTCGTTCGGGGGCGAAGACATTCAGTACTTC. This sequence encodes CASTSFGGEDIQYF.

This clonotype was picked up a small number of times. The J gene is TRBJ2-7, the V gene TRBV7-9; D remains ambiguous. Germline-derived CDR1 and CDR2 are SEHNR and FQNEAQ (reference sequence). V lost 4 bases and J 4 bases, leaving 8 bases between the germline ends. The CDR3 length is 12 residues. CDR3 amino acids: CASSYGRYEQYF. The CDR3, as DNA: TGTGCCAGCAGCTACGGACGGTACGAGCAGTACTTC.

This clonotype appeared many times. The V call is TRBV4-2, the J call TRBJ1-1; tentative D call: TRBD1 (6 bases). CDR1 and CDR2 from the germline V gene are LGHNA and YNFKEQ. This CDR3 is built from 14 residues. Trimming took 0 bases from V and 5 from J, leaving 10 bases between them. The CDR3 is CASSQDVGGTEAFF. The CDR3 bases are TGTGCCAGCAGCCAAGATGTAGGGGGGACTGAAGCTTTCTTT.